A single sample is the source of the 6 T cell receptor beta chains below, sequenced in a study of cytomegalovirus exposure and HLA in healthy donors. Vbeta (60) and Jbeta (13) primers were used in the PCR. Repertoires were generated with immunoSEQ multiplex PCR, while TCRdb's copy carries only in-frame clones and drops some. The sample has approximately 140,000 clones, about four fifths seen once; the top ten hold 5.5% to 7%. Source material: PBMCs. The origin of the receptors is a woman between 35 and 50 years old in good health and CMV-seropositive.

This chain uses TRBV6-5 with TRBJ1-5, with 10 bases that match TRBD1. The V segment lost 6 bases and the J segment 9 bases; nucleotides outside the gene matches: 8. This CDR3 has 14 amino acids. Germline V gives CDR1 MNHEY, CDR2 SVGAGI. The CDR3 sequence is CASSRTGGFGPQHF. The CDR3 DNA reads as TGTGCCAGCAGCCGGACAGGGGGGTTCGGGCCCCAGCATTTT.

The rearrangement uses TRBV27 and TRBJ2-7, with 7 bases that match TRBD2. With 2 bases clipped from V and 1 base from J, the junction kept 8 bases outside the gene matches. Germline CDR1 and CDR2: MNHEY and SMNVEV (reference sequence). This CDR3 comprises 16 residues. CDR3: CASSLLAEHGSYEQYF. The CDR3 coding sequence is TGTGCCAGCAGTTTACTAGCGGAGCACGGGTCCTACGAGCAGTACTTC.

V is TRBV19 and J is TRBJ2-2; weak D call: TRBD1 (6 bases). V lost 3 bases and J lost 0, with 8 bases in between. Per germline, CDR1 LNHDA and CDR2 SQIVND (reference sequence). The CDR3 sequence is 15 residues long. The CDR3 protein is CASSITGTNTGELFF. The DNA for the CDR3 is TGTGCCAGTAGTATCACAGGGACGAACACCGGGGAGCTGTTTTTT.

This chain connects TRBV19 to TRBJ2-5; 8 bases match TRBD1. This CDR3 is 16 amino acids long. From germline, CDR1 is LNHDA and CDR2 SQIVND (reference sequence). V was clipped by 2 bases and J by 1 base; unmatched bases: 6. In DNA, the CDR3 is TGTGCCAGTAGTATATGGAGACAGGGGATCCAAGAGACCCAGTACTTC. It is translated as CASSIWRQGIQETQYF. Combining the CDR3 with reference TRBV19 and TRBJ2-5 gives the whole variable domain DGGITQSPKYLFRKEGQNVTLSCEQNLNHDAMYWYRQDPGQGLRLIYYSQIVNDFQKGDIAEGYSVSREKKESFPLTVTSAQKNPTAFYLCASSIWRQGIQETQYFGPGTRLLVL.

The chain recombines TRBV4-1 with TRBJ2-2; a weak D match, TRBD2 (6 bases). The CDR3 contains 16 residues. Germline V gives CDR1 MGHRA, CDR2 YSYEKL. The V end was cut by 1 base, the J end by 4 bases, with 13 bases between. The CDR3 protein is CASSQGPGAITGELFF. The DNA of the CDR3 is TGCGCCAGCAGCCAAGGGCCGGGAGCGATCACCGGGGAGCTGTTTTTT.

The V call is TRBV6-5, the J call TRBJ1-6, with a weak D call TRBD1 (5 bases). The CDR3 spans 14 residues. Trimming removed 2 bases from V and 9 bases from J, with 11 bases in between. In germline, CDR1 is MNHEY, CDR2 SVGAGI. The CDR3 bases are TGTGCCAGCAGTTACGTGGGGAGGGGTTCACCCCTCCACTTT. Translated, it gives CASSYVGRGSPLHF.